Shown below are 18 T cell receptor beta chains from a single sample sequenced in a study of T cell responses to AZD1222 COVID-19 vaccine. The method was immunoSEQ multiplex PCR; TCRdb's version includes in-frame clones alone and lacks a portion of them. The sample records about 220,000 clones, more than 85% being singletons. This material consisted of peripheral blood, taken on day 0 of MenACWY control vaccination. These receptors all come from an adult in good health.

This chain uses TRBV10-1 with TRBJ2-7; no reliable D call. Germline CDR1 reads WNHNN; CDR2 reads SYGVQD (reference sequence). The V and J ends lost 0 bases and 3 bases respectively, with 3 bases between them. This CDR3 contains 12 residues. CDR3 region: CASSESGYEQYF. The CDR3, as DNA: TGCGCCAGCAGTGAGTCCGGCTACGAGCAGTACTTC.

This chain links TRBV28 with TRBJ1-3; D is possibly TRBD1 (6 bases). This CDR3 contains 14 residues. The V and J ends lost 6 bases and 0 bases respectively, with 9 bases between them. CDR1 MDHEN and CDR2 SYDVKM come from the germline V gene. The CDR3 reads CASRTGNSGNTIYF. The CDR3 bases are TGTGCCAGCAGGACAGGCAACTCTGGAAACACCATATATTTT.

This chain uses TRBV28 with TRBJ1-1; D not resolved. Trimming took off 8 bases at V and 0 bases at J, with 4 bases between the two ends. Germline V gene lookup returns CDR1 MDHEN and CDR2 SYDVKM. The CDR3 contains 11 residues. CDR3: CASLMNTEAFF. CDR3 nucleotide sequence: TGTGCCAGCCTTATGAACACTGAAGCTTTCTTT.

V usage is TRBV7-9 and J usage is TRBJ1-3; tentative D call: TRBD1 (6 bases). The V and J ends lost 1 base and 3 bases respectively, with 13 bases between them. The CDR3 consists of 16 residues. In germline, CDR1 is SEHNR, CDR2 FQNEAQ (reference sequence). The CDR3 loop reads CASSLGATGYGNTIYF. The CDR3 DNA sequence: TGTGCCAGCAGCTTAGGGGCAACAGGGTATGGAAACACCATATATTTT.

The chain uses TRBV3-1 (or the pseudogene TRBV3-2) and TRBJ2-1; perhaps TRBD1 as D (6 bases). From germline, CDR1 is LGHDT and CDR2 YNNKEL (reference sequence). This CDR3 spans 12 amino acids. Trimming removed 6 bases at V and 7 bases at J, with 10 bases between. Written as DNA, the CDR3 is TGTGCCAGCAGTCAAACAGGGAATGAGCAGTTCTTC. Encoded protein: CASSQTGNEQFF.

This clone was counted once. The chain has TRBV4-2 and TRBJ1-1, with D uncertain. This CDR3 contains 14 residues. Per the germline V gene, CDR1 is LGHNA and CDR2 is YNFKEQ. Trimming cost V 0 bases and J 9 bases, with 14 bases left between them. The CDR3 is CASSQEVVETKAFF. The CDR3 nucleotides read TGTGCCAGCAGCCAAGAGGTGGTCGAGACAAAAGCTTTCTTT.

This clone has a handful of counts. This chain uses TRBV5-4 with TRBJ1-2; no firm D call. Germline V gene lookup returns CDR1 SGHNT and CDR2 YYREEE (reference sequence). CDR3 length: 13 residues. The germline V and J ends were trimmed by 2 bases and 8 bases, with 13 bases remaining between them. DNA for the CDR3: TGTGCCAGCAGCTTTAGAGGGTTGCGGGGCTACACCTTC. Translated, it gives CASSFRGLRGYTF.

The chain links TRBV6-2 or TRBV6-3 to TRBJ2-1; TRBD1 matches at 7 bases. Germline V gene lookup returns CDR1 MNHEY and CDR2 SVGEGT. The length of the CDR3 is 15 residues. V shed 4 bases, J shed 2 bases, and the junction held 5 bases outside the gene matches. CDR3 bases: TGTGCCAGCAGTTCCGACGGGACAGCCTACAATGAGCAGTTCTTC. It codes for CASSSDGTAYNEQFF.

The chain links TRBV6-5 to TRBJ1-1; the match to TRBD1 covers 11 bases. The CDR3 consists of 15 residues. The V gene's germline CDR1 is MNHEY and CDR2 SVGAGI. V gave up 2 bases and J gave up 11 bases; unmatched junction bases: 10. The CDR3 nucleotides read TGTGCCAGCAGTTACGGGACAGGGGGTCAAAATCGGGCTTTCTTT. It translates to CASSYGTGGQNRAFF.

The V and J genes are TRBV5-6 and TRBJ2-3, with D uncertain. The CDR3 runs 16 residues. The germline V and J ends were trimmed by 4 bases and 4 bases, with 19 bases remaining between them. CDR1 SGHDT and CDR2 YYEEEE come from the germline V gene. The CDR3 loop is CASSAFGITQADTQYF. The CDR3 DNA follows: TGTGCCAGCAGCGCCTTTGGAATAACGCAGGCAGATACGCAGTATTTT.

CDR3 sequence: CASSHPGGLDTEAFF. The CDR3 bases are TGTGCCAGCAGCCACCCCGGCGGGTTGGACACTGAAGCTTTCTTT. The chain employs TRBV4-2 and TRBJ1-1, with D uncertain. Germline loops: CDR1 LGHNA, CDR2 YNFKEQ. There are 15 residues in the CDR3. The V gene lost 3 bases and the J gene lost 3 bases, with 14 bases spanning the gap.

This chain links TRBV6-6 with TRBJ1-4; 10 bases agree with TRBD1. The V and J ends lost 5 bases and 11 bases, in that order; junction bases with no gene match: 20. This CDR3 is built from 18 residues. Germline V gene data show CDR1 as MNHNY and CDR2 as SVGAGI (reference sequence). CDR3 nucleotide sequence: TGTGCCAGCAGTCGGGGGACAGGGGTCGATGGTTTGGGTTCGAAACTGTTTTTT. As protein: CASSRGTGVDGLGSKLFF.

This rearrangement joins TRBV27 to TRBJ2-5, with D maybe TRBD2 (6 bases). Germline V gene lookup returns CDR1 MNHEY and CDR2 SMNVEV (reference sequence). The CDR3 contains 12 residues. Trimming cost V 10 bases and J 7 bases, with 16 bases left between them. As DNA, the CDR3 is TGTGCCACCCGCGGGACCTCGCGGACCCAGTACTTC. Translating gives CATRGTSRTQYF.

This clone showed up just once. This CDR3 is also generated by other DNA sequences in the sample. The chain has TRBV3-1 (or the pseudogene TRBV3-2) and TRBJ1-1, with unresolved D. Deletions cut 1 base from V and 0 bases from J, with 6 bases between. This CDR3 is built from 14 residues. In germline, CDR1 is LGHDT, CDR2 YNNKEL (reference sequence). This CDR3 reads CASSQGAVNTEAFF. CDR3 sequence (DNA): TGTGCCAGCAGCCAAGGGGCGGTGAACACTGAAGCTTTCTTT.

The CDR3 region is CASSYDGTPGLLFF. CDR3 coding DNA: TGTGCCAGCAGTTACGATGGGACGCCGGGTTTGCTGTTTTTT. V usage is TRBV6-5 and J usage is TRBJ1-4; possibly TRBD1 for D (5 bases). The CDR3 has 14 amino acids. Trimming removed 2 bases at V and 14 bases at J, with 18 bases between. CDR1 is MNHEY, CDR2 SVGAGI, per germline.

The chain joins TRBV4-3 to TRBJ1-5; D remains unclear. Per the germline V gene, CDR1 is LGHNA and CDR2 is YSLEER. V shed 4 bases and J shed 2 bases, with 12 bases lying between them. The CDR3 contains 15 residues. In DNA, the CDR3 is TGCGCCAGCAGCCTGAGACTCGAAGGCAATCAGCCCCAGCATTTT. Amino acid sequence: CASSLRLEGNQPQHF.

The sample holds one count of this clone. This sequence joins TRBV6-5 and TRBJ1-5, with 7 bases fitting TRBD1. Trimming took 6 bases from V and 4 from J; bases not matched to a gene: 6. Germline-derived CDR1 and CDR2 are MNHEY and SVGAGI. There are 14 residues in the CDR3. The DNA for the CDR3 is TGTGCCAGCAGGGCTGGGACAGTTAATCAGCCCCAGCATTTT. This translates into CASRAGTVNQPQHF.

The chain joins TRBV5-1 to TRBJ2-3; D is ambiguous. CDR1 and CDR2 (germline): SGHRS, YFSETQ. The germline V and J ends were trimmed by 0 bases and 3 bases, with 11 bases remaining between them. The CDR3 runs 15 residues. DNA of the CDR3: TGCGCCAGCAGCTTGGTAGGGTTGGGGACAGATACGCAGTATTTT. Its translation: CASSLVGLGTDTQYF.